This paragraph covers one T cell receptor beta chain sequence. The sample comes from a study of blood T cell repertoires in COVID-19. TCRdb's table, derived via immunoSEQ multiplex PCR, lists solely in-frame clones and lacks some. Of some 91,000 clones in the sample, 75% to 90% were seen once. V was pared by 5 bases and J by 0 bases, with 8 bases of the junction left unmatched. The CDR3 is 17 residues long. Germline CDR1 SEHNR, CDR2 FQNEAQ (reference sequence). This rearrangement joins TRBV7-9 to TRBJ2-3; 10 nucleotides align to TRBD2. This TCR derives from a human donor in a cohort sampled during active COVID-19. The sample consisted of peripheral blood. The CDR3 region has the DNA TGTGCCAGCAGCCCCCGCGGACTAGCGGCAAGCACAGATACGCAGTATTTT. Translating gives CASSPRGLAASTDTQYF.